These 28 T cell receptor beta chains came from one sample sequenced in a study of cytomegalovirus exposure and HLA in healthy donors. The PCR ran on 60 Vbeta and 13 Jbeta primers. Profiling relied on immunoSEQ multiplex PCR, and the TCRdb table lists in-frame clones only, not all of them. Among 150,000 to 250,000 clones listed, about four fifths were seen once. Material: PBMCs. Receptor source: a girl aged 10-17 years in good health and CMV-seropositive.

This chain connects TRBV5-4 to TRBJ2-1; TRBD2 matches at 7 bases. CDR1 is SGHNT and CDR2 is YYREEE in the germline V gene (reference sequence). The CDR3 spans 16 residues. V shed 4 bases, J shed 6 bases, and the junction held 13 bases outside the gene matches. The CDR3 loop is CASSHTGTTTGNEQFF. DNA for the CDR3: TGTGCCAGCAGCCATACCGGGACTACAACTGGCAATGAGCAGTTCTTC.

This clone was seen a handful of times. The chain couples TRBV5-1 to TRBJ1-1, with 8 bases that match TRBD1. This CDR3 spans 15 amino acids. Trimming removed 4 bases from V and 6 bases from J; junction bases left unmatched: 11. Germline assignment: CDR1 SGHRS and CDR2 YFSETQ. CDR3 in amino acids: CASSRVPGQDAEAFF. In DNA form, the CDR3 reads TGCGCCAGCAGCCGGGTACCGGGACAGGACGCTGAAGCTTTCTTT.

CDR3 DNA sequence: TGTGCCACCTCACAGGGGGCGCGGGAGACCCAGTACTTC. Its protein is CATSQGARETQYF. V is TRBV10-3 and J is TRBJ2-5, with 9 bases fitting TRBD1. Germline trimming cut 10 bases from V and 5 bases from J; bases unmatched to any gene: 8. The CDR3 extends over 13 amino acids. CDR1 ENHRY and CDR2 SYGVKD come from the germline V gene.

This clone was recorded only once. The gene calls are TRBV9 and TRBJ2-2; no firm D call. The CDR3 totals 14 residues. V was clipped by 0 bases and J by 3 bases, with 6 bases between them. Germline CDR1 reads SGDLS; CDR2 reads YYNGEE. CDR3 amino acids: CASSVGLYTGELFF. CDR3 nucleotide sequence: TGTGCCAGCAGCGTAGGACTCTACACCGGGGAGCTGTTTTTT.

In DNA form, the CDR3 reads TGTGCCAGCAGCCTCACGGCAGGAGGCTACGAGCAGTACTTC. It specifies CASSLTAGGYEQYF. This chain connects TRBV5-4 to TRBJ2-7, with D perhaps TRBD2 (5 bases). V lost 4 bases to trimming and J lost 3 bases, with 14 bases between them. Germline lookup yields CDR1 SGHNT and CDR2 YYREEE (reference sequence). The CDR3 covers 14 residues.

V and J are TRBV4-3 and TRBJ1-1; D gene unclear. The germline CDR1 and CDR2 sequences are LGHNA and YSLEER. This CDR3 spans 14 amino acids. With 4 bases removed from V and 3 bases from J, the gap between germline ends came to 12 bases. CDR3 nucleotide sequence: TGCGCCAGCAGCCGTACCGGGTGGGACACTGAAGCTTTCTTT. Protein: CASSRTGWDTEAFF.

This clone was detected only a few times. The chain uses TRBV30 and TRBJ2-3; 13 bases match TRBD2. The V gene's germline CDR1 is GTSNPN and CDR2 SVGIG (reference sequence). Unmatched junction bases numbered 5, after V lost 8 bases and J lost 6 bases. The CDR3 runs 13 residues. The DNA for the CDR3 is TGTGCCGGTACTAGCGGGGGGGCGGATACGCAGTATTTT. It specifies CAGTSGGADTQYF.

V usage is TRBV11-2 and J usage is TRBJ1-6; D ambiguous. CDR3 length equals 15 residues. V was pared by 4 bases and J by 10 bases, with 17 bases between. The germline V gene encodes CDR1 SGHAT and CDR2 FQNNGV. The CDR3 coding sequence is TGTGCCAGCAGCTCCCTACCCCAGGATGAATCACCCCTCCACTTT. Translation: CASSSLPQDESPLHF.

The chain carries TRBV5-4 and TRBJ2-5, with D tentatively TRBD2 (5 bases). V was pared by 4 bases and J by 3 bases, with 16 bases between. The length of the CDR3 is 15 residues. Germline V gene sequence: CDR1 SGHNT, CDR2 YYREEE (reference sequence). CDR3 nucleotide sequence: TGTGCCAGCAGCACGACGGCACTAGGCGAAGAGACCCAGTACTTC. It translates to CASSTTALGEETQYF.

The genes are TRBV30 and TRBJ1-1, with 8 bases fitting TRBD1. Germline V CDR1 and CDR2: GTSNPN, SVGIG (reference sequence). The CDR3 consists of 16 residues. V lost 3 bases, J lost 4 bases, and 13 bases stayed unmatched. CDR3 in DNA: TGTGCCTGGAGCATAGACAGGGGAGGCGACGGCACTGAAGCTTTCTTT. Its protein is CAWSIDRGGDGTEAFF. Variable domain in full (rest from reference TRBV30 and TRBJ1-1): SQTIHQWPATLVQPVGSPLSLECTVEGTSNPNLYWYRQAAGRGLQLLFYSVGIGQISSEVPQNLSASRPQDRQFILSSKKLLLSDSGFYLCAWSIDRGGDGTEAFFGQGTRLTVV.

This chain joins TRBV2 and TRBJ2-7, with 7 bases identical to TRBD1. V was pared by 3 bases and J by 2 bases, with 7 bases of the junction left unmatched. CDR1 is SNHLY and CDR2 is FYNNEI in the germline V gene. This CDR3 has 15 amino acids. The DNA for the CDR3 is TGTGCCAGCAGTGATGAGGGGGCGGGCGCCTACGAGCAGTACTTC. As protein: CASSDEGAGAYEQYF.

This sequence joins TRBV21-1 and TRBJ2-2; the D segment call TRBD1 is taken from the table without a DNA check. TRBV21-1 constitutes a pseudogene. The CDR3 runs 17 residues. The CDR3 DNA reads TGTGCCAGCAGCAAAGGGGCAGGTTCGAACCCGCTCGGGGAGCTGTTTTTT. As protein: CASSKGAGSNPLGELFF.

This clone was observed a single time. V and J are TRBV4-1 and TRBJ2-2; tentative D call: TRBD2 (6 bases). The CDR3 contains 22 residues. The V end was cut by 0 bases, the J end by 0 bases, with 26 bases between. Looked up from germline, CDR1 is MGHRA and CDR2 is YSYEKL. The DNA of the CDR3 is TGCGCCAGCAGCCAAGATCCCGTGGGCGGGGTACCAAACTACTCGAACACCGGGGAGCTGTTTTTT. Protein product: CASSQDPVGGVPNYSNTGELFF.

The chain recombines TRBV12-5 with TRBJ2-3; 12 bases agree with TRBD2. V was pared by 4 bases and J by 8 bases, with 13 bases of the junction left unmatched. This CDR3 is built from 17 residues. Germline V gives CDR1 LGHNT, CDR2 FRNRAP. The CDR3 sequence is CASGSPGLAGTTGTQYF. The CDR3 DNA follows: TGTGCTAGTGGTTCACCCGGACTAGCGGGGACAACGGGTACGCAGTATTTT.

The CDR3 region is CASSLDRIAGQYF. CDR3 DNA: TGTGCCAGCAGCTTAGATCGAATAGCTGGGCAGTACTTC. The chain combines TRBV7-2 with TRBJ2-7; D uncertain. Germline V CDR1 and CDR2: SGHTA, FQGNSA. The CDR3 runs 13 residues. The V and J ends lost 1 base and 9 bases respectively, with 13 bases between them.

This sequence joins TRBV4-1 and TRBJ2-3; a weak D match, TRBD1 (5 bases). CDR1 and CDR2 (germline): MGHRA, YSYEKL. The CDR3 is 17 amino acids. Deletions cut 0 bases from V and 6 bases from J, with 19 bases between. CDR3 protein: CASSQDHGARRSDTQYF. The CDR3 region has the DNA TGCGCCAGCAGCCAAGATCATGGGGCCCGGCGGTCGGATACGCAGTATTTT.

This clone has more than one count but fewer than ten. The same CDR3 arises from other DNA sequences in this sample as well. This rearrangement joins TRBV7-2 to TRBJ1-5; perhaps TRBD1 as D (5 bases). Germline V lookup: CDR1 SGHTA, CDR2 FQGNSA. The germline V and J ends were trimmed by 5 bases and 4 bases, with 9 bases remaining between them. This CDR3 spans 13 amino acids. For the CDR3, the DNA is TGTGCCAGCAGCGTCCGGGGGAATCAGCCCCAGCATTTT. Its protein product is CASSVRGNQPQHF.

This chain joins TRBV6-5 and TRBJ1-2; D is unclear. The germline V and J ends were trimmed by 2 bases and 8 bases, with 15 bases remaining between them. CDR1 and CDR2 from the germline V gene are MNHEY and SVGAGI. The CDR3 is made up of 14 amino acids. The DNA of the CDR3 is TGTGCCAGCAGTTACCTCACAGACCTCCAGGGCTACACCTTC. This translates into CASSYLTDLQGYTF.

The J gene is TRBJ2-3, the V gene TRBV10-2; 13 bases are shared with TRBD2. The V gene's germline CDR1 is WSHSY and CDR2 SAAADI. The V and J ends lost 10 bases and 8 bases, in that order; junction bases with no gene match: 12. The CDR3 sequence is 15 residues long. As DNA, the CDR3 is TGCGCCATCGGGACTAGCGGGGACCTTATGGGTACGCAGTATTTT. The encoded protein is CAIGTSGDLMGTQYF.

This clone was observed once. This chain uses TRBV4-1 with TRBJ1-6; D possibly corresponds to TRBD1 (6 bases). The germline V and J ends were trimmed by 1 base and 5 bases, with 15 bases remaining between them. The CDR3 runs 17 residues. Germline-derived CDR1 and CDR2 are MGHRA and YSYEKL. CDR3 amino acids: CASSQATGFGDNSPLHF. Written as DNA, the CDR3 is TGCGCCAGCAGCCAAGCTACAGGGTTCGGAGATAATTCACCCCTCCACTTT.

V usage is TRBV7-9 and J usage is TRBJ1-4, with a tentative D call TRBD1 (5 bases). The germline gives CDR1 SEHNR, CDR2 FQNEAQ (reference sequence). The CDR3 length is 15 residues. V gave up 5 bases and J gave up 5 bases, with 15 bases separating them. CDR3 residues: CASSPHQGSNEKLFF. The CDR3 coding sequence is TGTGCCAGCAGCCCCCACCAGGGCTCCAATGAAAAACTGTTTTTT.

In DNA form, the CDR3 reads TGTGCCAGTAGTACATACGGGACAGGATACTACAATGAGCAGTTCTTC. Protein: CASSTYGTGYYNEQFF. This chain links TRBV19 with TRBJ2-1, with 8 bases matching TRBD1. Trimming took 4 bases from V and 3 from J; bases not matched to a gene: 8. The germline V gene encodes CDR1 LNHDA and CDR2 SQIVND (reference sequence). This CDR3 comprises 16 residues.

There are a few counts of this clone. V gene TRBV27 combines with J gene TRBJ1-2; a possible D gene is TRBD1 (5 bases). Trimming removed 5 bases at V and 0 bases at J, with 19 bases between. This CDR3 has 17 amino acids. Germline V lookup: CDR1 MNHEY, CDR2 SMNVEV (reference sequence). The CDR3 loop reads CASSPPQALLANYGYTF. The CDR3 region has the DNA TGTGCCAGCAGTCCCCCACAGGCCCTCTTAGCTAACTATGGCTACACCTTC.

This clone was recorded only once. This sequence joins TRBV6-1 and TRBJ2-5; TRBD1 agrees at 10 bases. V gave up 4 bases and J gave up 2 bases; unmatched junction bases: 4. CDR1 is MNHNS, CDR2 SASEGT, per germline. This CDR3 contains 15 residues. CDR3 amino acids: CASSAWTGGQETQYF. Written as DNA, the CDR3 is TGTGCCAGCAGTGCCTGGACAGGGGGTCAAGAGACCCAGTACTTC.

The chain has TRBV6-5 and TRBJ1-6; 7 bases match TRBD1. The CDR3 extends over 15 amino acids. CDR1 and CDR2 (germline): MNHEY, SVGAGI. Trimming at V came to 6 bases and at J to 7 bases, leaving 9 bases not matched to a gene. The CDR3 DNA is TGTGCCAGCAGGCGCAACAGGGGAACCAATTCACCCCTCCACTTT. It translates to CASRRNRGTNSPLHF.

This clone was counted a few times. The chain has TRBV5-4 and TRBJ2-7, with D possibly matching TRBD2 (7 bases). The germline V gene encodes CDR1 SGHNT and CDR2 YYREEE (reference sequence). This CDR3 has 16 amino acids. V was shortened by 1 base and J by 0 bases, with 14 bases between the two germline ends. CDR3 DNA: TGTGCCAGCAGCTTGAGGGGCGGGGGCAGCTCCTACGAGCAGTACTTC. Translating it yields CASSLRGGGSSYEQYF. Full variable domain (missing parts from reference TRBV5-4 and TRBJ2-7): ETGVTQSPTHLIKTRGQQVTLRCSSQSGHNTVSWYQQALGQGPQFIFQYYREEENGRGNFPPRFSGLQFPNYSSELNVNALELDDSALYLCASSLRGGGSSYEQYFGPGTRLTVT.

This clone showed up just a few times. The chain is built from TRBV7-9 and TRBJ1-4; D is possibly TRBD1 (5 bases). V was cut by 5 bases and J by 1 base, with 14 bases left in between. Germline CDR1 SEHNR, CDR2 FQNEAQ (reference sequence). The CDR3 length is 16 residues. CDR3 sequence (DNA): TGTGCCAGCAGCCCGACTTTGGGGGGAACTAATGAAAAACTGTTTTTT. Residues: CASSPTLGGTNEKLFF.

The rearrangement uses TRBV7-9 and TRBJ1-2, with 7 positions matching TRBD1. The germline V gene has CDR1 SEHNR and CDR2 FQNEAQ (reference sequence). The ends lost 11 bases at V and 3 bases at J; junction bases unmatched: 9. The CDR3 has 13 residues. In DNA form, the CDR3 reads TGTGCCGTAACACCCACAGGGGACTATGGCTACACCTTC. It is translated as CAVTPTGDYGYTF.